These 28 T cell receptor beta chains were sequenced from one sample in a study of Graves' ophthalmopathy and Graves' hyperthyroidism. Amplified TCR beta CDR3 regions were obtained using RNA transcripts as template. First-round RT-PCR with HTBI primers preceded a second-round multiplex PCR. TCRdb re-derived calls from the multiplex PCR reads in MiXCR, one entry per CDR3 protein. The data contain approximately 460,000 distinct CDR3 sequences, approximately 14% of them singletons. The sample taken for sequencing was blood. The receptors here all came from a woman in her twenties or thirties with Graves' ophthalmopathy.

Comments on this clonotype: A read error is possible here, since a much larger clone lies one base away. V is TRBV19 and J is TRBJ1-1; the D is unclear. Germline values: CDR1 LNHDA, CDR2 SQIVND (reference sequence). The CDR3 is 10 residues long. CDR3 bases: TGTACCACCTCAGGCACTGAAGCTTTCTTT. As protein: CTTSGTEAFF.

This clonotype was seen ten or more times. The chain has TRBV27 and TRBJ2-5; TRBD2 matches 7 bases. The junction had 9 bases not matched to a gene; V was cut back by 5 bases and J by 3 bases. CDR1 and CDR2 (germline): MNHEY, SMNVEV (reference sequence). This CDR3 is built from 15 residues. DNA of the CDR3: TGTGCCAGCAGTCTCGGTTGGGCGGGGGAAGAGACCCAGTACTTC. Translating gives CASSLGWAGEETQYF.

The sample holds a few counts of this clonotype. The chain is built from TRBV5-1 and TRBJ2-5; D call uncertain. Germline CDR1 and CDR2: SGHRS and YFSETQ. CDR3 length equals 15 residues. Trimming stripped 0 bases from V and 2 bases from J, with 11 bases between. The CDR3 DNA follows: TGCGCCAGCAGCTTGGTGGCCAGAACGCAAGAGACCCAGTACTTC. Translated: CASSLVARTQETQYF.

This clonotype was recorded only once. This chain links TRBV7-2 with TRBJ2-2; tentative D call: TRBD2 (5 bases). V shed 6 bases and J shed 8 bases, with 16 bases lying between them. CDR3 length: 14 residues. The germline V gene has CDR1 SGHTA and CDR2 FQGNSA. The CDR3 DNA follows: TGTGCCAGCAGAGGGTTCGGGGTCGGGGGGGAGCTGTTTTTT. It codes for CASRGFGVGGELFF.

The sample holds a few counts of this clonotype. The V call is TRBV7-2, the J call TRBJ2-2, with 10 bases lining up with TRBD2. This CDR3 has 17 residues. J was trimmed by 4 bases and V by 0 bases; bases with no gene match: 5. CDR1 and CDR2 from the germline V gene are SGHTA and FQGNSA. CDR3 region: CASSLAASGSGTGELFF. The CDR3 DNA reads TGTGCCAGCAGCTTAGCGGCTAGCGGGAGTGGCACCGGGGAGCTGTTTTTT.

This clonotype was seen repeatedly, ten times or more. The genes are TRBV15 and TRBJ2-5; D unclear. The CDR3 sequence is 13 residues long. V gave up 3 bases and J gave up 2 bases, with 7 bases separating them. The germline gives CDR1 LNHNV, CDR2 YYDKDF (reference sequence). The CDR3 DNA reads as TGTGCCACCAGCAGCCAGTCTCAAGAGACCCAGTACTTC. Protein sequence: CATSSQSQETQYF.

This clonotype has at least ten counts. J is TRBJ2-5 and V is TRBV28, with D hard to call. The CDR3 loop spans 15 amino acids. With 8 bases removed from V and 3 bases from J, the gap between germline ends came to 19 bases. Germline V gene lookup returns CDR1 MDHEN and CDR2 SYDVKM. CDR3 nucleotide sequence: TGTGCCAGCTCCAAGTGGGTGGGCCAGAAAGAGACCCAGTACTTC. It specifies CASSKWVGQKETQYF.

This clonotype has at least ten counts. CDR3 sequence reads: CASSQDSGRAYEQYF. In nucleotides, the CDR3 is TGTGCCAGCAGCCAAGATAGCGGGAGGGCCTACGAGCAGTACTTC. The V gene is TRBV3-1, the J gene TRBJ2-7, with TRBD2 matching 11 bases. This CDR3 is 15 amino acids long. V gave up 0 bases and J gave up 2 bases; unmatched junction bases: 0. The germline V gene encodes CDR1 LGHDT and CDR2 YNNKEL (reference sequence).

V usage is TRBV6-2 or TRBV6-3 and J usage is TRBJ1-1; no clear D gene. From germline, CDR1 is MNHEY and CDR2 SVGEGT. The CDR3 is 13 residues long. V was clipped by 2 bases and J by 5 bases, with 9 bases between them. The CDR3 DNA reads TGTGCCAGCAGTTACGGATTCATTACTGAAGCTTTCTTT. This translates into CASSYGFITEAFF.

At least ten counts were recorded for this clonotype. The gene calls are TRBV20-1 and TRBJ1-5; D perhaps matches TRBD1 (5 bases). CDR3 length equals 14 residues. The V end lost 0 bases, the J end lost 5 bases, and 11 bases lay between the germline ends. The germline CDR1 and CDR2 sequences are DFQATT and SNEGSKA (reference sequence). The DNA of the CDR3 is TGCAGTGCTAGAGATTCTGCAGGGTATCAGCCCCAGCATTTT. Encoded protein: CSARDSAGYQPQHF.

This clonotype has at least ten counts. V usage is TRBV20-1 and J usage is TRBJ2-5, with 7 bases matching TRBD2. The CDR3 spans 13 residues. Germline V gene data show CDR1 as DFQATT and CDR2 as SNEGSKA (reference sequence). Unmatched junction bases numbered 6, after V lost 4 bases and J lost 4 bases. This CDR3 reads CSATPAGRETQYF. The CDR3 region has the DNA TGCAGTGCTACCCCAGCGGGAAGAGAGACCCAGTACTTC.

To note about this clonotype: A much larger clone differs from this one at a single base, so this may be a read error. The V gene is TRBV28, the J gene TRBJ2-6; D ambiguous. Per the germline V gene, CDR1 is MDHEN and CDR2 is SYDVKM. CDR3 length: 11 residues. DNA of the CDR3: TGTGCCAGCACTGGGGTCAACGTCCTGACTTTC. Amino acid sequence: CASTGVNVLTF.

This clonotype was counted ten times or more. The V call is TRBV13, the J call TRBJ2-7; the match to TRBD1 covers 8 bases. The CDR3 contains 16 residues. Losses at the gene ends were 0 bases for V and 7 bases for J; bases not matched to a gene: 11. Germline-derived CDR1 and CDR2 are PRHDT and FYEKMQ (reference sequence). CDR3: CASSLGVGRGRLEQYF. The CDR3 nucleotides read TGTGCCAGCAGCTTAGGCGTCGGCAGGGGGCGTTTAGAGCAGTACTTC.

CDR3 amino acids: CASSFGGTASNQPQHF. In DNA form, the CDR3 reads TGTGCCAGCAGCTTTGGGGGGACAGCTAGCAATCAGCCCCAGCATTTT. This chain uses TRBV7-8 with TRBJ1-5; 7 positions agree with TRBD1. Trimming cost V 3 bases and J 0 bases; bases outside gene matches: 5. Per the germline V gene, CDR1 is SGHVS and CDR2 is FQNEAQ. CDR3 length: 16 residues.

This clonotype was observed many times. In DNA form, the CDR3 reads TGTGCCAGCAGTGGGACAGGGGGCCCGGCAACTGAAGCTTTCTTT. Its translation: CASSGTGGPATEAFF. The chain links TRBV6-1 to TRBJ1-1; 11 positions agree with TRBD1. Unmatched junction bases numbered 6, after V lost 4 bases and J lost 5 bases. CDR3 size: 15 residues. The V gene's germline CDR1 is MNHNS and CDR2 SASEGT.

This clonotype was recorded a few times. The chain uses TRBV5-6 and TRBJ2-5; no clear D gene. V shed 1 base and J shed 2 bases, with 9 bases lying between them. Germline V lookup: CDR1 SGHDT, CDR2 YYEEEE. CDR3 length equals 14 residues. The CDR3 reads CASSLFSLQETQYF. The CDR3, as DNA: TGTGCCAGCAGCTTGTTTTCGCTTCAAGAGACCCAGTACTTC.

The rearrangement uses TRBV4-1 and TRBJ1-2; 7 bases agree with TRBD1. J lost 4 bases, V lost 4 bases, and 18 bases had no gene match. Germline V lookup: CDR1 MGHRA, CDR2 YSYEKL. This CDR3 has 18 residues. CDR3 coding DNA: TGCGCCAGCAGCCTCTCCCCACTAACAGGGGCCGGGGGCTATGGCTACACCTTC. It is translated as CASSLSPLTGAGGYGYTF.

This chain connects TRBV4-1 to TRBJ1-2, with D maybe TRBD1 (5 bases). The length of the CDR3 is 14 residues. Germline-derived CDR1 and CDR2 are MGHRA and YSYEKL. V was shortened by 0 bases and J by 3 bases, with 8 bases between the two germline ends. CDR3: CASSQENRYYGYTF. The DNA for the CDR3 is TGCGCCAGCAGCCAAGAAAACAGGTACTATGGCTACACCTTC.

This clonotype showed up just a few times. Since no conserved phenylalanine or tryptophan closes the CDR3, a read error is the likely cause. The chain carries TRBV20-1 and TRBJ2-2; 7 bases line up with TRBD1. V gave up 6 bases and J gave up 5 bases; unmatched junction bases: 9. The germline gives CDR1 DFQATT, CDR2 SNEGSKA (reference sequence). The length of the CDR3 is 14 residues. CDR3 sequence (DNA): TGCAGTGCGTTGACAGGGAGAGGGACCGGGGAGCTGTTTGTT. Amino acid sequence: CSALTGRGTGELFV.

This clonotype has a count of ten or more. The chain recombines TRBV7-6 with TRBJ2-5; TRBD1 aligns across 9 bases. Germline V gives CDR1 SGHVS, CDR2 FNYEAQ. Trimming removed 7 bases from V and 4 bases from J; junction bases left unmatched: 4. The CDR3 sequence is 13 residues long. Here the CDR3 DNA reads TGTGCCAGCACCCGGACAGGGGTAGAGACCCAGTACTTC. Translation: CASTRTGVETQYF.

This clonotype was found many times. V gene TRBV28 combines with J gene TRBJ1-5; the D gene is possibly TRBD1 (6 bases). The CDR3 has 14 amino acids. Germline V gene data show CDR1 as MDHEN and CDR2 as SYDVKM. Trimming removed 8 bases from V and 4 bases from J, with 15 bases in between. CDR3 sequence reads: CASRGQNSNQPQHF. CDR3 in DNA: TGTGCCAGCCGTGGACAGAACTCTAATCAGCCCCAGCATTTT.

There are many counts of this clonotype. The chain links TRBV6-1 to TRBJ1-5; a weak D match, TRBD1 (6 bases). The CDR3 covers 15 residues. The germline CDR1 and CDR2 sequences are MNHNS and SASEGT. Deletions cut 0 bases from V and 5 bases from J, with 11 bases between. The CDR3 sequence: CASSEAGGPDQPQHF. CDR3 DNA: TGTGCCAGCAGTGAAGCAGGGGGGCCGGATCAGCCCCAGCATTTT.

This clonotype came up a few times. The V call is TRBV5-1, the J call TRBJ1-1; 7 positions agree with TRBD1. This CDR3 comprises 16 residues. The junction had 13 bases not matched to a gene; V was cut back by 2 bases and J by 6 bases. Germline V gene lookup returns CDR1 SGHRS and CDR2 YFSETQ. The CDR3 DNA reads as TGCGCCAGCAGCTTCCGGGACAGTACCGCCGCGGCTGAAGCTTTCTTT. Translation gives CASSFRDSTAAAEAFF.

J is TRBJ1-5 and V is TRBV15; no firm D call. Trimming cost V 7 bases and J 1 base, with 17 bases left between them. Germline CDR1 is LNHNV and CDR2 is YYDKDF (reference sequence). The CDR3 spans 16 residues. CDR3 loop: CATKKVVSESNQPQHF. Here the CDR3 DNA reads TGTGCCACCAAAAAAGTGGTATCAGAGAGCAATCAGCCCCAGCATTTT.

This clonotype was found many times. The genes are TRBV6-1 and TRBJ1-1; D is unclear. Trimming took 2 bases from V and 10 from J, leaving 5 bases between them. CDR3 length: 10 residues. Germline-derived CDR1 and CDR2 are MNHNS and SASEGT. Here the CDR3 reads CASSEPRAFF. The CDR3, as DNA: TGTGCCAGCAGTGAACCCCGAGCTTTCTTT.

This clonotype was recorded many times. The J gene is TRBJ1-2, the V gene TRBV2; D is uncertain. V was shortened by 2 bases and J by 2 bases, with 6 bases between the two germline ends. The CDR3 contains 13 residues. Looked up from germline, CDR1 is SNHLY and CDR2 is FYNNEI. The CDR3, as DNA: TGTGCCAGCAGTGAATCGGGGAACTATGGCTACACCTTC. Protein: CASSESGNYGYTF.

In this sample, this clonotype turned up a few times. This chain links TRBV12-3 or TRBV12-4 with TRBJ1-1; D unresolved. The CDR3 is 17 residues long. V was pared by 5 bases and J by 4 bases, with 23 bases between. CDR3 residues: CASSPPTSVDMSTEAFF. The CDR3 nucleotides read TGTGCCAGCAGTCCCCCGACATCTGTAGACATGAGCACTGAAGCTTTCTTT.

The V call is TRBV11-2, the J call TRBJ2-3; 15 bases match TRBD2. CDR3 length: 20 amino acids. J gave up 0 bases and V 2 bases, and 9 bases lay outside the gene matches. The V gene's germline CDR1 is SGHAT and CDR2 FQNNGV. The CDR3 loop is CASSLYRTSGGVVSTDTQYF. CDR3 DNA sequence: TGTGCCAGCAGCTTATATCGGACTAGCGGGGGGGTCGTTAGCACAGATACGCAGTATTTT.